Listed here is a single T cell receptor beta chain. What it recognizes is unknown. Generated by immunoSEQ multiplex PCR, the TCRdb table keeps only in-frame clones and is missing some. The sample shows about 76,000 clones, about 80% of them seen only once. The sample originates from a study of T cell responses to AZD1222 COVID-19 vaccine. Findings and limits, study-wide: Dominant at 160-218 and 743-854, vaccine-associated CD4 TCRs also spanned spike. Most donors were white British, females outnumbered males, and clonal diversity was possibly underestimated.

The V gene's germline CDR1 is SGHTA and CDR2 FQGNSA. With 3 bases clipped from V and 4 bases from J, the junction kept 3 bases outside the gene matches. The CDR3 contains 13 residues. Sequencing was performed on peripheral blood, taken 28 days after the second dose of the MenACWY control vaccine. The TCR was taken from an adult who received the MenACWY meningococcal vaccine as a control. The chain recombines TRBV7-2 with TRBJ2-7; TRBD2 matches at 7 bases. For the CDR3, the DNA is TGTGCCAGCAGCTTCGCGGGGGATTACGAGCAGTACTTC. This codes for CASSFAGDYEQYF.